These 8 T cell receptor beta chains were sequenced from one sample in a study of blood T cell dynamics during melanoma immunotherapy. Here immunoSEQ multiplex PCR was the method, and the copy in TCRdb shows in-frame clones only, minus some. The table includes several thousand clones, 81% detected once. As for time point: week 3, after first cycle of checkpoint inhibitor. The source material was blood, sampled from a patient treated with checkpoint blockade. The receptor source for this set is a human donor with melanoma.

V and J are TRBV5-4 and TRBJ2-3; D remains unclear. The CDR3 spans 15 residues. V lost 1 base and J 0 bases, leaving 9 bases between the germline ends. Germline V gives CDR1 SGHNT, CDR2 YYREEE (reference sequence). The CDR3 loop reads CASSLSGLSTDTQYF. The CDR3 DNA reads TGTGCCAGCAGCTTGTCGGGTCTGAGCACAGATACGCAGTATTTT.

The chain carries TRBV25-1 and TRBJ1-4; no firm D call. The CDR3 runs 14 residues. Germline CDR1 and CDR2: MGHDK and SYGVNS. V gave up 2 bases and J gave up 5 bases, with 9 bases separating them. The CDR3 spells CASSEPNRNEKLFF. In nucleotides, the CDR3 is TGTGCCAGCAGTGAACCTAACAGAAATGAAAAACTGTTTTTT. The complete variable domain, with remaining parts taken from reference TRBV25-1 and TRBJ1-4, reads EADIYQTPRYLVIGTGKKITLECSQTMGHDKMYWYQQDPGMELHLIHYSYGVNSTEKGDLSSESTVSRIRTEHFPLTLESARPSHTSQYLCASSEPNRNEKLFFGSGTQLSVL.

In DNA, the CDR3 is TGTGCCAGCAGCGGGGCAGGGGGCTCGGGCGGGGAGCTGTTTTTT. Its translation is CASSGAGGSGGELFF. The chain uses TRBV27 and TRBJ2-2; TRBD1 matches at 8 bases. The trim removed 6 bases at V and 7 bases at J, leaving 10 bases unmatched. Germline V gene data show CDR1 as MNHEY and CDR2 as SMNVEV (reference sequence). The CDR3 is made up of 15 amino acids.

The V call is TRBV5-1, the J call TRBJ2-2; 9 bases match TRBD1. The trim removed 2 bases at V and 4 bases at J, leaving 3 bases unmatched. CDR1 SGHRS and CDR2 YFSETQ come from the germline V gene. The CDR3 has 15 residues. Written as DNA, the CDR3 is TGCGCCAGCAGCTTCCGGGACAGGGTCACCGGGGAGCTGTTTTTT. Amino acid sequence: CASSFRDRVTGELFF.

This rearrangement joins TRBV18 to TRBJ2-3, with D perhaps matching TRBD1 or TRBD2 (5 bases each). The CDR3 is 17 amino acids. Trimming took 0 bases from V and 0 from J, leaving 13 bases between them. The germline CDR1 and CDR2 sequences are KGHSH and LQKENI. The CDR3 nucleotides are TGTGCCAGCTCACCACCGTGGGGGACCGACAGCACAGATACGCAGTATTTT. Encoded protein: CASSPPWGTDSTDTQYF.

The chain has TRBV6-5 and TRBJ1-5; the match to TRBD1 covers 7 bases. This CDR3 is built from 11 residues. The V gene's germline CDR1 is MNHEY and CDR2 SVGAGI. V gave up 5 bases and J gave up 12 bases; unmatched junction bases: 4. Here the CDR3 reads CASSQGQNQHF. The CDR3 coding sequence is TGTGCCAGCAGTCAGGGACAGAACCAGCATTTT.

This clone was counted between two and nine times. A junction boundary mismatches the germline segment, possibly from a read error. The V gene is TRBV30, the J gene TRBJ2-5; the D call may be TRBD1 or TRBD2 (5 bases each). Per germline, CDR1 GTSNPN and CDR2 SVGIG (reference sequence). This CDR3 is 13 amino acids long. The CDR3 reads CAWSDGARKRLDF. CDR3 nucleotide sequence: TGTGCCTGGAGTGACGGGGCCCGAAAGCGGTTGGACTTC. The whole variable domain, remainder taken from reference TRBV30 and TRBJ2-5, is SQTIHQWPATLVQPVGSPLSLECTVEGTSNPNLYWYRQAAGRGLQLLFYSVGIGQISSEVPQNLSASRPQDRQFILSSKKLLLSDSGFYLCAWSDGARKRLDFGPGTRLLVL.

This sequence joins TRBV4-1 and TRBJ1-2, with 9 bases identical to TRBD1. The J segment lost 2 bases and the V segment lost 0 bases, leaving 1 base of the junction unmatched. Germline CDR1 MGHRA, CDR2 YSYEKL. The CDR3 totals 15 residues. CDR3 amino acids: CASSQEQGANYGYTF. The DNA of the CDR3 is TGCGCCAGCAGCCAAGAACAGGGGGCGAACTATGGCTACACCTTC.